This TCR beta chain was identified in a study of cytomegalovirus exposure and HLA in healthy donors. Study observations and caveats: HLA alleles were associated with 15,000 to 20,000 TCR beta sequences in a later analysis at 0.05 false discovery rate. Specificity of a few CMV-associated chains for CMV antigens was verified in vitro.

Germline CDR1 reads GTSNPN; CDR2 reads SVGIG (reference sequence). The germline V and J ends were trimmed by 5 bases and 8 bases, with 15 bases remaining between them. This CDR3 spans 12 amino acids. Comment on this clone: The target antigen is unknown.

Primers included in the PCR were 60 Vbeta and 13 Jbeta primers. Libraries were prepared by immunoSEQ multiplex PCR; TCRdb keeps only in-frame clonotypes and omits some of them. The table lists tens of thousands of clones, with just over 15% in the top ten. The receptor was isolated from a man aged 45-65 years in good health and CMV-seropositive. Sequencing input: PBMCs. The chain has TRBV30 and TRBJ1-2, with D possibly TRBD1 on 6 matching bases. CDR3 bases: TGTGCCTGGTCCATCGGGGGGCCAGGCTACACCTTC. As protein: CAWSIGGPGYTF.